This T cell receptor beta chain was captured in a study of blood T cell repertoires in COVID-19. V was pared by 7 bases and J by 2 bases, with 14 bases between. Germline CDR1 LNHDA, CDR2 SQIVND (reference sequence). This CDR3 is 15 amino acids long. Data came from immunoSEQ multiplex PCR; TCRdb stores just in-frame clones and leaves some out. Here the sample spans a few hundred thousand clones, roughly 84% being singletons. The TCR was taken from a woman in her forties or fifties who had been exposed to COVID-19. The chain links TRBV19 to TRBJ2-2; possible D gene TRBD1, 5 bases. Input material: PBMCs or T cells enriched from blood (not recorded which). CDR3 DNA: TGTGCCAGTACCAAACCAGGGTCCAACACCGGGGAGCTGTTTTTT. This codes for CASTKPGSNTGELFF.